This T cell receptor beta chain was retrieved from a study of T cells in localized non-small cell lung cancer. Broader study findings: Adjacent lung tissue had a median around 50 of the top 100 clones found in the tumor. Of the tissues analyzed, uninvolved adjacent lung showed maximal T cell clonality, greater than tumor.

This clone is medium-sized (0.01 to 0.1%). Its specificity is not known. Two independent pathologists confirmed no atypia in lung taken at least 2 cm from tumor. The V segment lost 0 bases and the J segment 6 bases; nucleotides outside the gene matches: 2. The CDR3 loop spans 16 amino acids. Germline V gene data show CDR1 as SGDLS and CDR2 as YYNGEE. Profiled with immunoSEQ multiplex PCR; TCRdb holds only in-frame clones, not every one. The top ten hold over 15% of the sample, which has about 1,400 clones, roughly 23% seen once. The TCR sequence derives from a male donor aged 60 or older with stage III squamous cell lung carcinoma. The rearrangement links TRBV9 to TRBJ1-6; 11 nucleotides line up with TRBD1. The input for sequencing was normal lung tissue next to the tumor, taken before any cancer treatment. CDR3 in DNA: TGTGCCAGCAGCGTAGAGGGGACAGGGGGTAATTCACCCCTCCACTTT. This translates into CASSVEGTGGNSPLHF.